The next 22 T cell receptor beta chains were all read from a single sample in a study of blood T cell repertoires in COVID-19. Method: immunoSEQ multiplex PCR; TCRdb's copy keeps in-frame clones and lacks some. The sample includes hundreds of thousands of clones, around four fifths seen only once; the top ten take about 2.5%. Sequencing was carried out using peripheral blood. The receptors come from a woman in her sixties or seventies with active or convalescent COVID-19.

The CDR3 region has the DNA TGTGCCAGCACCCGATTACAGGGCAATCAGCCCCAGCATTTT. This translates into CASTRLQGNQPQHF. The chain combines TRBV28 with TRBJ1-5, with a possible D match to TRBD1 (5 bases). Between the trimmed V and J ends, which lost 7 bases and 2 bases, there was a span of 12 bases. CDR3 length: 14 amino acids. CDR1 is MDHEN, CDR2 SYDVKM, per germline.

The rearrangement links TRBV2 to TRBJ2-2, with TRBD2 identical over 7 bases. The CDR3 runs to 14 residues. Trimming took 6 bases from V and 4 from J; bases not matched to a gene: 5. The germline V gene has CDR1 SNHLY and CDR2 FYNNEI. This chain's CDR3 is CASSSSGPTGELFF. Written as DNA, the CDR3 is TGTGCCAGCAGCTCTAGCGGACCCACCGGGGAGCTGTTTTTT.

This clone was seen once. The CDR3 nucleotides read TGCGCCAGCAGCTTGGGTGAGGGCGAGCAGTACTTC. Encoded protein: CASSLGEGEQYF. The chain employs TRBV5-1 and TRBJ2-7; a possible D gene is TRBD2 (5 bases). Trimming left V 0 bases short and J 6 bases short, with 7 bases between. CDR1 is SGHRS, CDR2 YFSETQ, per germline. The CDR3 contains 12 residues.

V is TRBV2 and J is TRBJ2-5; tentative D call: TRBD1 (6 bases). The germline CDR1 and CDR2 sequences are SNHLY and FYNNEI. Trimming cost V 7 bases and J 5 bases, with 11 bases left between them. The CDR3 sequence is 12 residues long. In DNA, the CDR3 is TGTGCCAGCACTTACAGGGACGAGACCCAGTACTTC. Protein sequence: CASTYRDETQYF.

This clone was detected a few times. The chain joins TRBV9 to TRBJ2-5, with D possibly TRBD2 on 6 matching bases. The CDR3 sequence is 13 residues long. The ends were cut back, 4 bases at V and 2 bases at J, with 9 bases in the middle. CDR1 SGDLS and CDR2 YYNGEE come from the germline V gene. The CDR3 nucleotides read TGTGCCAGCAGCTCTAGCGTGCAAGAGACCCAGTACTTC. Protein product: CASSSSVQETQYF.

The table lists this clone with a count of one. The rearrangement links TRBV19 to TRBJ2-7; D is perhaps TRBD1 (6 bases). Germline V gives CDR1 LNHDA, CDR2 SQIVND (reference sequence). CDR3 length: 13 residues. V was trimmed by 1 base and J by 7 bases, leaving 11 bases between them. The CDR3 nucleotides read TGTGCCAGTAGTATAGGACAGGCGACGGAGCAGTACTTC. Its translation is CASSIGQATEQYF. The variable domain in full, with the rest retrieved from reference TRBV19 and TRBJ2-7, is DGGITQSPKYLFRKEGQNVTLSCEQNLNHDAMYWYRQDPGQGLRLIYYSQIVNDFQKGDIAEGYSVSREKKESFPLTVTSAQKNPTAFYLCASSIGQATEQYFGPGTRLTVT.

A remark on this clone: At one boundary the junction diverges from the germline segment, which might be a read error. The rearrangement uses TRBV9 and TRBJ2-1; D remains ambiguous. CDR1 SGDLS and CDR2 YYNGEE come from the germline V gene. The CDR3 totals 16 residues. The CDR3 reads CASSVGPRSSNNEQFF. For the CDR3, the DNA is TGTGCCAGCAGCGTAGGGCCCCGTTCCTCCAACAATGAGCAGTTCTTC. Full variable domain (outside the CDR3, taken from reference TRBV9 and TRBJ2-1): DSGVTQTPKHLITATGQRVTLRCSPRSGDLSVYWYQQSLDQGLQFLIQYYNGEERAKGNILERFSAQQFPDLHSELNLSSLELGDSALYFCASSVGPRSSNNEQFFGPGTRLTVL.

This clone was recorded a few times. The chain carries TRBV9 and TRBJ2-1; TRBD2 is a possible D gene (6 bases). V lost 0 bases and J 10 bases, leaving 17 bases between the germline ends. Per the germline V gene, CDR1 is SGDLS and CDR2 is YYNGEE. The CDR3 length is 15 residues. The CDR3 spells CASSVGGTADWEQFF. In nucleotides, the CDR3 is TGTGCCAGCAGCGTAGGCGGGACGGCTGATTGGGAGCAGTTCTTC.

This chain connects TRBV14 to TRBJ2-7; 13 bases are shared with TRBD2. The CDR3 spans 15 residues. CDR1 is SGHDN, CDR2 FVKESK, per germline. J was trimmed by 4 bases and V by 4 bases; bases with no gene match: 4. The CDR3 reads CASSPRTSGSYEQYF. The CDR3 DNA sequence: TGTGCCAGCAGCCCCCGGACTAGCGGGAGTTACGAGCAGTACTTC.

The sample holds a few counts of this clone. V and J are TRBV19 and TRBJ1-6, with TRBD1 as a possible D gene (5 bases). The germline V gene encodes CDR1 LNHDA and CDR2 SQIVND (reference sequence). Trimming removed 6 bases from V and 7 bases from J, with 19 bases in between. This CDR3 is 16 amino acids long. This CDR3 is CASSLSNIRVNSPLHF. CDR3 nucleotides: TGTGCCAGTAGCCTAAGCAATATCAGGGTCAATTCACCCCTCCACTTT.

This clone was recorded only once. The chain has TRBV15 and TRBJ1-2, with D possibly TRBD1 on 5 matching bases. This CDR3 region has 16 residues. Trimming stripped 1 base from V and 6 bases from J, with 18 bases between. CDR1 LNHNV and CDR2 YYDKDF come from the germline V gene (reference sequence). The CDR3 DNA follows: TGTGCCACCAGCAGAGGGGCGGGGGGGAGAGTACATGGCTACACCTTC. Translated, it gives CATSRGAGGRVHGYTF.

The V call is TRBV19, the J call TRBJ1-2, with D possibly TRBD1 on 6 matching bases. The germline V gene has CDR1 LNHDA and CDR2 SQIVND (reference sequence). This CDR3 is built from 15 residues. The V and J ends lost 6 bases and 4 bases respectively, with 18 bases between them. The CDR3 DNA reads TGTGCCAGTAGGGTTGGACAGCGACTTTTCTATGGCTACACCTTC. The encoded protein is CASRVGQRLFYGYTF.

The chain is built from TRBV7-8 and TRBJ2-1; possible D gene TRBD1, 6 bases. Germline CDR1 reads SGHVS; CDR2 reads FQNEAQ. The CDR3 totals 14 residues. Between the trimmed V and J ends, which lost 5 bases and 2 bases, there was a span of 10 bases. The CDR3 DNA sequence: TGTGCCAGCAGCCCCGGGACAACCTACAATGAGCAGTTCTTC. Residues: CASSPGTTYNEQFF.

This clone was recorded only once. The chain combines TRBV4-1 with TRBJ1-2; D is perhaps TRBD1 (5 bases). There are 16 residues in the CDR3. Germline V gene data show CDR1 as MGHRA and CDR2 as YSYEKL. V lost 0 bases and J 8 bases, leaving 19 bases between the germline ends. CDR3 coding DNA: TGCGCCAGCAGCCAAGAAGGACGGACAAGGGCGAAGGGCTACACCTTC. Translated, it gives CASSQEGRTRAKGYTF.

The rearrangement joins TRBV5-1 to TRBJ1-1; D call uncertain. V lost 0 bases, J lost 1 base, and 10 bases lay in between. This CDR3 is built from 15 residues. Germline values: CDR1 SGHRS, CDR2 YFSETQ. The CDR3 DNA is TGCGCCAGCAGCTTGGGCATCCCGGGGAACACTGAAGCTTTCTTT. Encoded protein: CASSLGIPGNTEAFF.

This chain uses TRBV7-8 with TRBJ2-7; D is possibly TRBD2 (6 bases). The CDR3 spans 15 residues. Trimming removed 5 bases at V and 5 bases at J, with 19 bases between. Per germline, CDR1 SGHVS and CDR2 FQNEAQ. CDR3 protein: CASSPERVPSHEQYF. The CDR3 DNA is TGTGCCAGCAGCCCTGAGCGGGTACCAAGCCACGAGCAGTACTTC. The full variable domain, completed using reference TRBV7-8 and TRBJ2-7, is GAGVSQSPRYKVAKRGQDVALRCDPISGHVSLFWYQQALGQGPEFLTYFQNEAQLDKSGLPSDRFFAERPEGSVSTLKIQRTQQEDSAVYLCASSPERVPSHEQYFGPGTRLTVT.

The chain employs TRBV2 and TRBJ1-2, with TRBD1 as a possible D gene (5 bases). Deletions cut 6 bases from V and 5 bases from J, with 16 bases between. Germline lookup yields CDR1 SNHLY and CDR2 FYNNEI. The CDR3 runs 14 residues. The CDR3 is CASSATGTGYGYTF. The CDR3, as DNA: TGTGCCAGCAGCGCGACCGGGACTGGGTATGGCTACACCTTC.

V usage is TRBV4-3 and J usage is TRBJ2-2; the D gene is possibly TRBD1 (6 bases). V gave up 4 bases and J gave up 4 bases, with 16 bases separating them. This CDR3 comprises 16 residues. Germline V gene sequence: CDR1 LGHNA, CDR2 YSLEER. The CDR3 DNA is TGCGCCAGCAGCCTCGATATAGGGGGAATCACCGGGGAGCTGTTTTTT. It yields the protein CASSLDIGGITGELFF.

The chain has TRBV6-5 and TRBJ2-3; a weak D match, TRBD2 (6 bases). Germline V CDR1 and CDR2: MNHEY, SVGAGI. CDR3 length: 15 amino acids. Between the trimmed V and J ends, which lost 6 bases and 4 bases, there was a span of 17 bases. In nucleotides, the CDR3 is TGTGCCAGCAGGGTGGGCGGGGCCACGGCAGATACGCAGTATTTT. It codes for CASRVGGATADTQYF.

The J gene is TRBJ2-1, the V gene TRBV5-1; 12 nucleotides agree with TRBD2. Germline CDR1 SGHRS, CDR2 YFSETQ. V trimming: 4 bases; J trimming: 6 bases; junction bases outside the gene matches: 8. The CDR3 runs 16 residues. CDR3 DNA: TGCGCCAGCAGCACGGTTCCGGGACTAGCGGGCAATGAGCAGTTCTTC. This gives the protein CASSTVPGLAGNEQFF.

A few counts support this clone. The rearrangement links TRBV29-1 to TRBJ1-2, with unresolved D. The germline CDR1 and CDR2 sequences are SQVTM and ANQGSEA. The CDR3 length is 8 residues. V lost 4 bases and J 13 bases, leaving 7 bases between the germline ends. For the CDR3, the DNA is TGCAGCGTTGGCGTGAGCACCTTC. Translating gives CSVGVSTF.

This chain uses TRBV18 with TRBJ2-3; 10 nucleotides line up with TRBD1. Germline-derived CDR1 and CDR2 are KGHSH and LQKENI. The CDR3 length is 16 residues. V shed 6 bases, J shed 2 bases, and the junction held 8 bases outside the gene matches. The CDR3 DNA reads as TGTGCCAGCTCTCGCTGGACAGGGGGGACCACAGATACGCAGTATTTT. Encoded protein: CASSRWTGGTTDTQYF.